The source of this T cell receptor (beta chain) is a study of blood T cells in healthy people across ages (dated by TCRdb to 2013 to 2016). Context from the whole study: Template switching captured roughly one uniquely barcoded TCR beta cDNA molecule per two T cells in model experiments. To track age-related changes in TCR beta repertoire diversity, the study relied on deep sequencing normalized with unique cDNA molecular identifiers. To avoid experimental bias, donors of different ages were randomly spread across the sequencing lanes. The donors were divided into four age groups: young (average around 16 years), middle-aged (about 40), aged (roughly 60) and long-lived (about 80). The study analyzed two additional independent replicas of 1 million unique cDNA reads from the same blood draw for two donors, one aged 18 to 30 and one aged 80 or older.

A note on this clonotype: Its antigen is currently not known. The sample holds no much larger clone one base away, and base qualities are not on file.

The investigation overall reported the following: Donor CMV infection status was unknown, potentially confounding age-related changes in expanded clonotypes. Conclusive comparison of naive and antigen-experienced compartments was prevented by the profiling of bulk unsorted PBMCs. Observed TCR beta diversity per million T cells fell roughly linearly with age, and a significant reduction was already apparent by age roughly 40. Total diversity estimates from one million sequenced T cells were considered lower bounds and underestimates. Observed TCR beta diversity correlated strongly with the percentage of naive T cells measured by flow cytometry. The long-lived group showed more naive CD4+ T cells, fewer expanded clones and increased TCR diversity than the aged group, suggesting age selection.

V is cut back by 0 bases and J by 3 bases, with 5 bases in the junction unmatched. CDR1 and CDR2 are drawn from the germline V gene (reference sequence): SGHKS, YYEKEE. Including the terminal cysteine and phenylalanine, the CDR3 comprises 17 residues. Only CDR3 DNA remains: 51 bases, in frame from the first base. The library was generated by 5' RACE. The instrument given in TCRdb is Illumina HiSeq 2500. A second 7 to 11 cycle PCR used a sample-barcoded 5' primer and a J-beta primer mix. A unique molecular identifier was introduced onto each TCR beta cDNA molecule by a template-switch 5' adaptor carrying 12 random nucleotides. Each sample yielded at least 3 million CDR3-containing paired-end reads. First-strand cDNA synthesis was performed from all RNA using the Mint cDNA synthesis kit, with priming by a TRBC-specific oligonucleotide. Following uracil-DNA glycosylase treatment, all cDNA underwent a first 18-cycle PCR with the universal primers M1SS and BC2_uni_R. Regarding the original processing steps: For normalization, 1 million high-quality reads, each with a distinct molecular identifier, were randomly selected from each sample. Instead of being binned into consensus sequences, reads with shared molecular identifiers were discarded. MiTCR, run with a Q25 quality threshold and the strictest error-elimination algorithm, handled CDR3 identification, clonotype clustering and error correction. A nonparametric unseen species model with Euler transformation was used to estimate a lower bound on total TCR beta diversity. The public reads were run again by TCRdb, first through fastp at Q25 and then through MiXCR, and only productive beta chains were kept. Rows matching on CDR3 protein sequence are summarized as one entry with the most common DNA and genes. The V and J calls here are based on TCRdb, not the publication. The table for this sample lists approximately 1,000,000 distinct CDR3 sequences; 45% of them were counted only once. The ten largest clones take up under 20% of the sample.

The donors were roughly 40 Caucasian individuals from Russia, aged 6 to 90 years, who were systemically healthy. Each donor gave around 9.8 milliliters of peripheral blood, collected into EDTA-treated Vacutainer tubes. Ficoll-Paque density-gradient centrifugation was used to isolate PBMCs, with at least 6 million per sample. Trizol reagent was used to extract total RNA from PBMCs, with at least 5.5 micrograms per sample. The percentages of naive CD45RAhigh/CD27high T cells were determined by flow cytometry on a PBMC aliquot from every donor. This TCR was recovered from a woman aged 55-69 years in good health. Sequencing was performed on blood. The V gene is TRBV5-5 and the J gene is TRBJ2-3; 12 bases in the junction line up with TRBD1. CDR3 protein: CASSLAGTGGWTDTQYF. At the DNA level, the sequence is TGTGCCAGCAGCTTGGCCGGGACAGGGGGCTGGACAGATACGCAGTATTTT.